This T cell receptor (beta chain) was recorded in a study of T cells in Graves' hyperthyroidism and ophthalmopathy. Study information: Peripheral blood specimens were obtained at initial diagnosis, prior to any treatment. Whole-study findings and limits: Ophthalmopathy got predicted by the model a median roughly 6.1 months before its onset.

Amplified TCR beta CDR3 regions derived from RNA transcripts. Researchers ran a first-round RT-PCR on the TCR CDR3 using the HTBI primer set. TCRdb ran MiXCR on the multiplex PCR reads and lists one entry per CDR3 protein. The sample includes fewer than 450,000 distinct CDR3 sequences, roughly 13% of them seen just once. As for this clonotype: What it binds is not known.

Ophthalmopathy cases scored 3 or more on the Clinical Activity Score and 4 or more on NOSPECS grade, with duration below 3 months. Thyroid ultrasound and orbital computed tomography, with clinical symptoms and serum thyroxine and TRAb, informed diagnoses. CDR3 length: 11 residues. Germline CDR1 and CDR2: DFQATT and SNEGSKA (reference sequence). V was trimmed by 3 bases and J by 2 bases, leaving 5 bases between them. The genes are TRBV20-1 and TRBJ2-7; D uncertain. Specimen: blood. This receptor was taken from a man aged 50 to 59 with Graves' ophthalmopathy. The CDR3 sequence: CSASITYEQYF. The DNA of the CDR3 is TGCAGTGCTAGCATCACCTACGAGCAGTACTTC.